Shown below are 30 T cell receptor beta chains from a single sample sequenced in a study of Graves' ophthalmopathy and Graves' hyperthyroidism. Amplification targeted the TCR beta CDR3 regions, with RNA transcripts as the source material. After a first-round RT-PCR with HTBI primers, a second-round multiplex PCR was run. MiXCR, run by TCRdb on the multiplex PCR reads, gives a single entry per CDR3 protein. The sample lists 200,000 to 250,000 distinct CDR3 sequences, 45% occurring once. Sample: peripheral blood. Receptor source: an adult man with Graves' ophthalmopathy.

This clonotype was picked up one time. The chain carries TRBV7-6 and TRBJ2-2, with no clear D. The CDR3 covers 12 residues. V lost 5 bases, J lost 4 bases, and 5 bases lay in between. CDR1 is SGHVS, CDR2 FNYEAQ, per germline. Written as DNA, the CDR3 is TGTGCCAGCAGCCATGCCACCGGGGAGCTGTTTTTT. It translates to CASSHATGELFF.

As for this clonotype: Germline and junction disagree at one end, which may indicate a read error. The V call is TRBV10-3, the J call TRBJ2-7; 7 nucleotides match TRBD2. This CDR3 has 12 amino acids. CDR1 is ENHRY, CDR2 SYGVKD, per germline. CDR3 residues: CASSNGRYEQYF. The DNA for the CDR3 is TGTGCCAGCAGTAACGGGAGGTACGAGCAGTACTTC.

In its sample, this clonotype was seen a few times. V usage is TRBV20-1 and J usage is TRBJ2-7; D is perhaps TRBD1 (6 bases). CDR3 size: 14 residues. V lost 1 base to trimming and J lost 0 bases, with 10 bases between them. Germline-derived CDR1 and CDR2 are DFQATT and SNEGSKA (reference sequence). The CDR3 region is CSARVPDSSYEQYF. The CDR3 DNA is TGCAGTGCTAGAGTCCCGGACAGCTCCTACGAGCAGTACTTC.

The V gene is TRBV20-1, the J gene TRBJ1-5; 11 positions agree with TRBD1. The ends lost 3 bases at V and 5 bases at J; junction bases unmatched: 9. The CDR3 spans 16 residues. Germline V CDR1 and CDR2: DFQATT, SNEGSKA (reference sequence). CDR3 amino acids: CSASWGGQGGDQPQHF. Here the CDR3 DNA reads TGCAGTGCTAGTTGGGGGGGACAGGGGGGTGATCAGCCCCAGCATTTT.

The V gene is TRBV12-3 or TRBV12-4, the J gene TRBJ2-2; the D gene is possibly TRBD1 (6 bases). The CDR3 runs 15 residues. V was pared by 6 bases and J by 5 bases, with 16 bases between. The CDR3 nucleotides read TGTGCCAGCAGCTCAGGGGTCTTACGGACCGGGGAGCTGTTTTTT. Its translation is CASSSGVLRTGELFF.

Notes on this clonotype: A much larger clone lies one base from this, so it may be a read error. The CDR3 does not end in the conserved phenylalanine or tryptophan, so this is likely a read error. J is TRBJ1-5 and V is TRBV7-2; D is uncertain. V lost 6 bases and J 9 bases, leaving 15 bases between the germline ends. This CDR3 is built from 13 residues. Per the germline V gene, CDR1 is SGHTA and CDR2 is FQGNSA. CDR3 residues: CASSSPGAGPQHS. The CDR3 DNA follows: TGTGCCAGCAGTTCCCCGGGAGCAGGGCCCCAGCATTCT.

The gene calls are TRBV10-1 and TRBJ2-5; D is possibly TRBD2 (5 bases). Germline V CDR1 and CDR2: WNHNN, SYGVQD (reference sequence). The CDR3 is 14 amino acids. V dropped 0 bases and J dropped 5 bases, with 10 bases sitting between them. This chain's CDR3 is CASSESVAWETQYF. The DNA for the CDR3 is TGCGCCAGCAGTGAGTCGGTAGCGTGGGAGACCCAGTACTTC.

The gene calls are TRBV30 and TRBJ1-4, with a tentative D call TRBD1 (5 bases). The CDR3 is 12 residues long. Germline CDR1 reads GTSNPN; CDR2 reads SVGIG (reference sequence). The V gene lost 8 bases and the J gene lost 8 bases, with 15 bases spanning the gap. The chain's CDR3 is CATSGGYEKLFF. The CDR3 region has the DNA TGTGCCACTAGCGGGGGTTACGAAAAACTGTTTTTT.

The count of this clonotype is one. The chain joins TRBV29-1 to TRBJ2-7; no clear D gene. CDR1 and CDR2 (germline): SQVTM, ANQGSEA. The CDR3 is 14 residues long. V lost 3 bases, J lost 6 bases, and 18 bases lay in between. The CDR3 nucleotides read TGCAGCGTTGAGGGTAACTCACCGGCCTGCGAGCAGTACTTC. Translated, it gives CSVEGNSPACEQYF.

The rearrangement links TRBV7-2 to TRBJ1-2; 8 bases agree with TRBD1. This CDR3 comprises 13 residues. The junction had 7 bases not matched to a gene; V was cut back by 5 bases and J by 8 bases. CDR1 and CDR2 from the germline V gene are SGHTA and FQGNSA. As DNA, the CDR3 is TGTGCCAGCAGCAAAACGGGGGACAGGGGCTACACCTTC. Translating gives CASSKTGDRGYTF.

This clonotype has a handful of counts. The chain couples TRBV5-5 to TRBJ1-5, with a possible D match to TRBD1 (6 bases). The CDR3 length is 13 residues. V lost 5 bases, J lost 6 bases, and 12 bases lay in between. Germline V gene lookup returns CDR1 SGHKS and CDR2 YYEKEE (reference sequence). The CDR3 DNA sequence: TGTGCCAGCAGGGACAGTCCCCGTCAGCCCCAGCATTTT. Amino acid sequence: CASRDSPRQPQHF. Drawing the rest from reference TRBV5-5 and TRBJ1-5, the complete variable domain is DAGVTQSPTHLIKTRGQQVTLRCSPISGHKSVSWYQQVLGQGPQFIFQYYEKEERGRGNFPDRFSARQFPNYSSELNVNALLLGDSALYLCASRDSPRQPQHFGDGTRLSIL.

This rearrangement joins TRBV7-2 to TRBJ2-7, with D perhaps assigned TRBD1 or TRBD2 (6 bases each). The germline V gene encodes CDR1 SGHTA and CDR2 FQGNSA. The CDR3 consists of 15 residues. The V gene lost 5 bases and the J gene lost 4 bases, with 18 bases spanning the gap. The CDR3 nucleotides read TGTGCCAGCAGCAAGGGGGGAGAAGGGCTTTACGAGCAGTACTTC. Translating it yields CASSKGGEGLYEQYF. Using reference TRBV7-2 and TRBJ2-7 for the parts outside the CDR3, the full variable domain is GAGVSQSPSNKVTEKGKDVELRCDPISGHTALYWYRQSLGQGLEFLIYFQGNSAPDKSGLPSDRFSAERTGGSVSTLTIQRTQQEDSAVYLCASSKGGEGLYEQYFGPGTRLTVT.

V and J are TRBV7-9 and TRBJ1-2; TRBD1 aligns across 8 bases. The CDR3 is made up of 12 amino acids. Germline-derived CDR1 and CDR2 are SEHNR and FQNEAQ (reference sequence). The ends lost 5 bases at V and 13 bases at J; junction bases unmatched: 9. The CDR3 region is CASSEDQGASTF. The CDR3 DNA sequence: TGTGCCAGCAGCGAGGATCAGGGGGCCTCCACCTTC.

The DNA of the CDR3 is TGTGCCACCAGTGCTGGTTACACCGGGGAGCTGTTTTTT. Protein: CATSAGYTGELFF. The chain has TRBV15 and TRBJ2-2, with D uncertain. The CDR3 has 13 amino acids. Germline V CDR1 and CDR2: LNHNV, YYDKDF (reference sequence). V was pared by 6 bases and J by 3 bases, with 8 bases between.

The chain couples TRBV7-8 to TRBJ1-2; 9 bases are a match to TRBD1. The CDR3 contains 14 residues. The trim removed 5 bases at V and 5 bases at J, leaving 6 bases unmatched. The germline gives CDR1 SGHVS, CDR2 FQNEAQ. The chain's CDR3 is CASSPSTGGYGYTF. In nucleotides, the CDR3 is TGTGCCAGCAGCCCATCGACAGGGGGGTATGGCTACACCTTC. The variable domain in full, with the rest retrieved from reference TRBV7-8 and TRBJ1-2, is GAGVSQSPRYKVAKRGQDVALRCDPISGHVSLFWYQQALGQGPEFLTYFQNEAQLDKSGLPSDRFFAERPEGSVSTLKIQRTQQEDSAVYLCASSPSTGGYGYTFGSGTRLTVV.

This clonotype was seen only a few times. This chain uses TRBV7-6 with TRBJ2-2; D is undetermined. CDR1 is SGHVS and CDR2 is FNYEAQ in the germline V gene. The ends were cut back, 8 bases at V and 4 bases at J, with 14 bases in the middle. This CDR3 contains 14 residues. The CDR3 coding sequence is TGTGCCAGCGGCCGGCGGAGTGGCACCGGGGAGCTGTTTTTT. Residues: CASGRRSGTGELFF.

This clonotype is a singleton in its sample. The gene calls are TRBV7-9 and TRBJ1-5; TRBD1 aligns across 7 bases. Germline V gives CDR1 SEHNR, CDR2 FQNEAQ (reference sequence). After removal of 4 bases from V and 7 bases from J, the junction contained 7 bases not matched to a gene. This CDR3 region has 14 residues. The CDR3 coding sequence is TGTGCCAGCAGCTGCGGAGGGGGCCAACAGCCCCAGCATTTT. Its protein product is CASSCGGGQQPQHF. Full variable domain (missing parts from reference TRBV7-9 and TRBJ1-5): DTGVSQNPRHKITKRGQNVTFRCDPISEHNRLYWYRQTLGQGPEFLTYFQNEAQLEKSRLLSDRFSAERPKGSFSTLEIQRTEQGDSAMYLCASSCGGGQQPQHFGDGTRLSIL.

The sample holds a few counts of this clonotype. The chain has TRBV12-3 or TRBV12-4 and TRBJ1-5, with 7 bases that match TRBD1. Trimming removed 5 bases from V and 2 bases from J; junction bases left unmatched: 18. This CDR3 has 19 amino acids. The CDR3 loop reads CASSQVGLQGRGGNQPQHF. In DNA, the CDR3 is TGTGCCAGCAGTCAAGTGGGGCTACAGGGGAGGGGCGGCAATCAGCCCCAGCATTTT.

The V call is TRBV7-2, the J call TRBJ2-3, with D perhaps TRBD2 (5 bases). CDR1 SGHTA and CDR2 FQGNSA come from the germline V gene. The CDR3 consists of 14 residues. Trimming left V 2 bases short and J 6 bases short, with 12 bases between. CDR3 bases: TGTGCCAGCAGCTTATTTGCCCCGGGGGATACGCAGTATTTT. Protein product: CASSLFAPGDTQYF. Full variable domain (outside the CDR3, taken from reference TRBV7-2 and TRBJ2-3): GAGVSQSPSNKVTEKGKDVELRCDPISGHTALYWYRQSLGQGLEFLIYFQGNSAPDKSGLPSDRFSAERTGGSVSTLTIQRTQQEDSAVYLCASSLFAPGDTQYFGPGTRLTVL.

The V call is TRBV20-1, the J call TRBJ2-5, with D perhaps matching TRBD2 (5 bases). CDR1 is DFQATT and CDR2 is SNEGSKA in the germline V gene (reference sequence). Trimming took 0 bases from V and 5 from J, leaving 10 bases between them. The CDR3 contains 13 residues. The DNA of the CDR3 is TGCAGTGCTAGAGATCGTGGCGGGGAGACCCAGTACTTC. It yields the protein CSARDRGGETQYF.

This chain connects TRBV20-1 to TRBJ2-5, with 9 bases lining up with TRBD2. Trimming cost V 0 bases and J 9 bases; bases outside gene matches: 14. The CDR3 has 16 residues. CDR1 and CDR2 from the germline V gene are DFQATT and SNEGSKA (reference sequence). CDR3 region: CSARELGGGAQRAQYF. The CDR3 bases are TGCAGTGCTAGAGAGCTGGGCGGGGGGGCCCAGAGGGCCCAGTACTTC.

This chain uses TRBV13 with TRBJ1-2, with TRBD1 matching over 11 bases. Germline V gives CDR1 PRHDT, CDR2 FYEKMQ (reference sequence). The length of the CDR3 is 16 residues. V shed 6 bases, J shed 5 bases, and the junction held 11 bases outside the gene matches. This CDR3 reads CASSPPGQGDSYGYTF. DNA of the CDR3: TGTGCCAGCAGTCCACCGGGACAGGGGGATAGTTATGGCTACACCTTC.

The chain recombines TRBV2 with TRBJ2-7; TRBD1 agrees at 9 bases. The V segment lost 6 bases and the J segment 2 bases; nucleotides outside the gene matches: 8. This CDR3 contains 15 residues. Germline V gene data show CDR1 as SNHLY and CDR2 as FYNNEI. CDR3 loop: CASRLRQGGPYEQYF. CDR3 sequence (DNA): TGTGCCAGCAGGCTTCGACAGGGGGGCCCCTACGAGCAGTACTTC. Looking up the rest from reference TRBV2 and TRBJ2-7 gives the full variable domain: EPEVTQTPSHQVTQMGQEVILRCVPISNHLYFYWYRQILGQKVEFLVSFYNNEISEKSEIFDDQFSVERPDGSNFTLKIRSTKLEDSAMYFCASRLRQGGPYEQYFGPGTRLTVT.

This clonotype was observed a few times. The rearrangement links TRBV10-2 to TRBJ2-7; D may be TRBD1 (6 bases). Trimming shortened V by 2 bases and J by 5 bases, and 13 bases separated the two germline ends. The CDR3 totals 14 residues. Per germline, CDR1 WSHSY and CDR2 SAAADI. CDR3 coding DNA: TGCGCCAGCAGTGAGGGACAGCTACCTAACGAGCAGTACTTC. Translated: CASSEGQLPNEQYF.

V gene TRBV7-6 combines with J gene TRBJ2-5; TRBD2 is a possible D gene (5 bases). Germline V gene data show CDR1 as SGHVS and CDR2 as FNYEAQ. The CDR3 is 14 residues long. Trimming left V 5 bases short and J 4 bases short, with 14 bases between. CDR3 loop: CASSQVRAGETQYF. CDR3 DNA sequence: TGTGCCAGCAGCCAAGTCCGGGCGGGAGAGACCCAGTACTTC. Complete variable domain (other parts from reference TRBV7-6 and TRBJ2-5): GAGVSQSPRYKVTKRGQDVALRCDPISGHVSLYWYRQALGQGPEFLTYFNYEAQQDKSGLPNDRFSAERPEGSISTLTIQRTEQRDSAMYRCASSQVRAGETQYFGPGTRLLVL.

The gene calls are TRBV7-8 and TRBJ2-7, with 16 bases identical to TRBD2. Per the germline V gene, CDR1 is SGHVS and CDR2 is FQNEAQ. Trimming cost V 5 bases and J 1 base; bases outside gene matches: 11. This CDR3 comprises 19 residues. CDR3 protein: CASSSTGLAGGRTSYEQYF. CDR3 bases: TGTGCCAGCAGCAGTACGGGACTAGCGGGAGGGCGAACGTCCTACGAGCAGTACTTC.

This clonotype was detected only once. The CDR3: CSASYAGTSGIEQYF. The CDR3 DNA is TGCAGTGCAAGCTACGCCGGGACTAGCGGGATCGAGCAGTACTTC. The rearrangement links TRBV20-1 to TRBJ2-7, with 13 bases identical to TRBD2. CDR1 and CDR2 from the germline V gene are DFQATT and SNEGSKA (reference sequence). The CDR3 is 15 amino acids. With V trimmed by 6 bases and J by 6 bases, 11 bases remained unmatched.

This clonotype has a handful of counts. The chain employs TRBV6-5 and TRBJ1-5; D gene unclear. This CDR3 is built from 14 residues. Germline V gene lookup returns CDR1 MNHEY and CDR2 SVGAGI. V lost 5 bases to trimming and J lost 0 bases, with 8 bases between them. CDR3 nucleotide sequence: TGTGCCAGCAGTCGGACCGATAGCAATCAGCCCCAGCATTTT. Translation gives CASSRTDSNQPQHF.

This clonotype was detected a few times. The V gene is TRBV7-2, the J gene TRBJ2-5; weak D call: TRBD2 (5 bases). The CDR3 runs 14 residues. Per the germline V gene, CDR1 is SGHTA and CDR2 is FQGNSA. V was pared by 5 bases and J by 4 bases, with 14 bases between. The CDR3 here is CASSPARAVETQYF. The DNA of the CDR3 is TGTGCCAGCAGCCCCGCCCGAGCGGTAGAGACCCAGTACTTC.

The CDR3, as DNA: TGTGCCAGCAGCCCAGGGACAGGCACCTTATCTGGAAACACCATATATTTT. This encodes CASSPGTGTLSGNTIYF. J is TRBJ1-3 and V is TRBV9; 8 bases line up with TRBD1. CDR3 length equals 17 residues. Germline V gives CDR1 SGDLS, CDR2 YYNGEE. The ends lost 4 bases at V and 1 base at J; junction bases unmatched: 10.